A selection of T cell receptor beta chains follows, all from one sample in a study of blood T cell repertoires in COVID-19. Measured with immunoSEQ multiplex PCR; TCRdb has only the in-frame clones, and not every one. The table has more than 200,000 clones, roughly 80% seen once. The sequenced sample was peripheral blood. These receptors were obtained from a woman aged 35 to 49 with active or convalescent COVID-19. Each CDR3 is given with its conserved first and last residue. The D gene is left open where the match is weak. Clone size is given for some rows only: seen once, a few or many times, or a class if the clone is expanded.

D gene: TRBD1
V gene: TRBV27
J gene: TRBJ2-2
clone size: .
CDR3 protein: CASSLRQGLTGELFF
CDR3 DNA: TGTGCCAGCAGTTTAAGACAGGGGCTGACCGGGGAGCTGTTTTTT

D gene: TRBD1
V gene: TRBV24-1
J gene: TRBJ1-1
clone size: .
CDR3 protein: CATSDPGQGNTEAFF
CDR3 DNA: TGTGCCACCAGTGACCCCGGACAGGGGAACACTGAAGCTTTCTTT

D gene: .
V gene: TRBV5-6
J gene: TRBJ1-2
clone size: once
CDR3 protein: CASSRYRTGAPYGYTF
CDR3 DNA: TGTGCCAGCAGCCGGTACCGGACGGGAGCACCCTATGGCTACACCTTC

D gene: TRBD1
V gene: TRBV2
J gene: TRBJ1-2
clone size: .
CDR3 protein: CASSGDRGNYGYTF
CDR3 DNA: TGTGCCAGCAGTGGGGACAGGGGGAACTATGGCTACACCTTC

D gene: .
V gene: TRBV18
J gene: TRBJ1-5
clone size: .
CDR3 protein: CASSSRGEPQHF
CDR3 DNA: TGTGCCAGCTCATCCAGGGGTGAGCCCCAGCATTTT

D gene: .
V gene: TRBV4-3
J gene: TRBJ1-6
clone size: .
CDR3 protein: CASSQEGTWGYNSPLHF
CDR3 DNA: TGCGCCAGCAGCCAAGAGGGGACATGGGGTTATAATTCACCCCTCCACTTT

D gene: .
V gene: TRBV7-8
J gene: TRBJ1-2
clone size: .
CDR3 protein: CASSLGRGYGYTF
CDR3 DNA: TGTGCCAGCAGCTTAGGTCGGGGCTATGGCTACACCTTC

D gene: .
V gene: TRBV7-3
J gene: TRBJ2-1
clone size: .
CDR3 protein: CASSARREAYNEQFF
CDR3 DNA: TGTGCCAGCAGCGCTCGTAGGGAGGCCTACAATGAGCAGTTCTTC

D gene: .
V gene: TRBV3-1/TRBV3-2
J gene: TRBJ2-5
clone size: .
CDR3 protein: CASSQGSYSGTQYF
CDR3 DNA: TGTGCCAGCAGCCAAGGTAGTTACTCAGGGACCCAGTACTTC

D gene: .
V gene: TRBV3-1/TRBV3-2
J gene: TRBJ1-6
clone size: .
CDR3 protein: CASSQVAYNSPLHF
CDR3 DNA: TGTGCCAGCAGCCAAGTCGCCTATAATTCACCCCTCCACTTT

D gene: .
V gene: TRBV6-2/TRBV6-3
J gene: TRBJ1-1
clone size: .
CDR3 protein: CASSSQGTEAFF
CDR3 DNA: TGTGCCAGCAGTTCCCAGGGTACTGAAGCTTTCTTT

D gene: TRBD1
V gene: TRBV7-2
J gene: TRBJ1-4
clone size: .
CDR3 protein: CASSRTQGNEKLFF
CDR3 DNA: TGTGCCAGCAGCCGCACACAGGGGAATGAAAAACTGTTTTTT

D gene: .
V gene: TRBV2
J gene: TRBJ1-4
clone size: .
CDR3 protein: CASSLSAGYANEKLFF
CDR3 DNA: TGTGCCAGCAGTCTATCGGCAGGGTACGCTAATGAAAAACTGTTTTTT

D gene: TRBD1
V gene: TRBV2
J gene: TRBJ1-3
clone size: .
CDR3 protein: CATSGQGYTIYF
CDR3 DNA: TGTGCCACCTCGGGACAGGGCTACACCATATATTTT

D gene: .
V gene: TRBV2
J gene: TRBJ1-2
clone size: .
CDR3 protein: CATETGPNYGYTF
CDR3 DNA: TGTGCCACCGAGACAGGCCCTAACTATGGCTACACCTTC

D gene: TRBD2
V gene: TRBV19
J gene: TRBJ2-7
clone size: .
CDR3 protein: CASSIQAGDYYEQYF
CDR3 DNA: TGTGCCAGTAGTATCCAAGCGGGGGACTACTACGAGCAGTACTTC

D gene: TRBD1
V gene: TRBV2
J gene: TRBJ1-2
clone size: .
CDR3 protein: CASAARSGTGSGGYTF
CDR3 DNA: TGTGCCAGCGCAGCCCGTTCCGGGACAGGGTCGGGTGGCTACACCTTC

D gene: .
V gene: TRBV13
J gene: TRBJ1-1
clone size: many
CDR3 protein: CASSLVDRENTEAFF
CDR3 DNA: TGTGCCAGCAGCTTAGTTGACAGAGAAAACACTGAAGCTTTCTTT

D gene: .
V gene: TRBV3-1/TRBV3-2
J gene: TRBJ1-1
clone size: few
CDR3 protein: CASSQGRGAEAFF
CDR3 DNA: TGTGCCAGCAGCCAAGGGCGGGGCGCTGAAGCTTTCTTT

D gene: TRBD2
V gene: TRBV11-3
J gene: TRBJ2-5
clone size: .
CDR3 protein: CASSLSGGAFQETQYF
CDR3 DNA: TGTGCCAGCAGCCTTAGCGGGGGGGCCTTTCAAGAGACCCAGTACTTC

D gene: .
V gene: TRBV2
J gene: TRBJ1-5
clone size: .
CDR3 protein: CASRGLSSNQPQHF
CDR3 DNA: TGTGCCAGCAGGGGACTGTCTAGCAATCAGCCCCAGCATTTT

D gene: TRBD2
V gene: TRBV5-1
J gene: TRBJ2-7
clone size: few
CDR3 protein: CASSPVIPSGSIWNEQYF
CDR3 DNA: TGCGCCAGCAGCCCGGTAATCCCTAGCGGGAGCATCTGGAACGAGCAGTACTTC

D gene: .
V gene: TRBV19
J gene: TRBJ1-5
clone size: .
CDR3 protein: CASSMAGNQPQHF
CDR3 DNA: TGTGCCAGTAGTATGGCGGGCAATCAGCCCCAGCATTTT

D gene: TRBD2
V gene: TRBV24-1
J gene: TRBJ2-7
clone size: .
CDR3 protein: CATSDASGYEQYF
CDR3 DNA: TGTGCCACCAGTGACGCTAGCGGCTACGAGCAGTACTTC

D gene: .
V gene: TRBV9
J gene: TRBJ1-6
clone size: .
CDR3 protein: CASSVDFRNPLHF
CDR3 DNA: TGTGCCAGCAGCGTAGACTTCAGGAATCCCCTCCACTTT

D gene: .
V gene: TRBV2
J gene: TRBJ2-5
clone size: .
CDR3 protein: CASSVSVQETQYF
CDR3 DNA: TGTGCCAGCAGTGTGTCGGTACAAGAGACCCAGTACTTC

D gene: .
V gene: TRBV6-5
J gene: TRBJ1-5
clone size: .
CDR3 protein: CASSSALRGGSPQHF
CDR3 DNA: TGTGCCAGCAGTTCAGCGCTTAGGGGTGGATCGCCCCAGCATTTT

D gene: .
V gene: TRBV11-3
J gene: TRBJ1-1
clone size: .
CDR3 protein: CASSLGTGMNTEAFF
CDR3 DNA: TGTGCCAGCAGCTTAGGTACGGGGATGAACACTGAAGCTTTCTTT

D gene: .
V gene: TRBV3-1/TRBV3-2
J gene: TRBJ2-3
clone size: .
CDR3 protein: CASSLIGLAGDTQYF
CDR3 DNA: TGTGCCAGCAGCCTTATAGGGCTAGCCGGAGATACGCAGTATTTT

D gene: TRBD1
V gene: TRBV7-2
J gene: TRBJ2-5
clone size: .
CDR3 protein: CASSFRQGGETQYF
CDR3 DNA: TGTGCCAGCAGTTTCCGACAGGGCGGGGAGACCCAGTACTTC

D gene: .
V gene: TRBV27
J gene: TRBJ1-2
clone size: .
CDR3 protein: CASSSGLNYGYTF
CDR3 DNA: TGTGCCAGCAGTTCAGGGCTTAACTATGGCTACACCTTC

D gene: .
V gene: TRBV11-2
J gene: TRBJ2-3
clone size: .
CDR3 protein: CASSPQADTQYF
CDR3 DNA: TGTGCCAGCAGCCCCCAGGCGGATACGCAGTATTTT

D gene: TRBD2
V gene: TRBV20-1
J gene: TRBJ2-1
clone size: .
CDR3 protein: CSASGGRNYNEQFF
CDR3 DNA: TGCAGTGCTAGTGGCGGGAGGAACTACAATGAGCAGTTCTTC

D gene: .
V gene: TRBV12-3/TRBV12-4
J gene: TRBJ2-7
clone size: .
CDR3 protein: CASSIRGYEQYF
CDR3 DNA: TGTGCCAGCAGTATCCGGGGCTACGAGCAGTACTTC

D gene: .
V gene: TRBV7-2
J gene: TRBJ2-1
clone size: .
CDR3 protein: CASPNGGSYNEQFF
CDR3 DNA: TGTGCCAGCCCAAACGGAGGCTCCTACAATGAGCAGTTCTTC

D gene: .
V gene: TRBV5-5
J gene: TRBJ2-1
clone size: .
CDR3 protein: CASSLEWAGEQFF
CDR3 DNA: TGTGCCAGCAGCTTGGAGTGGGCCGGTGAGCAGTTCTTC

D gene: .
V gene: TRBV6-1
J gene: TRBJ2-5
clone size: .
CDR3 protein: CASSDANRAINQETQYF
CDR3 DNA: TGTGCCAGCAGTGATGCAAACAGGGCTATTAACCAAGAGACCCAGTACTTC

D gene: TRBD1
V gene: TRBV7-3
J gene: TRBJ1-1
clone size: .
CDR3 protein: CASSSGQGLNTEAFF
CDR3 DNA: TGTGCCAGCAGCTCCGGACAGGGCCTGAACACTGAAGCTTTCTTT

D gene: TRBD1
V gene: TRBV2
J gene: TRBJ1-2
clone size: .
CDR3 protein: CASSEGTGGRHGYTF
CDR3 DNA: TGTGCCAGCAGTGAGGGGACAGGGGGGAGACATGGCTACACCTTC

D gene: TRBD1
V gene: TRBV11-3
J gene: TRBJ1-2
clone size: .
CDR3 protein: CASSPRGTGGEGYTF
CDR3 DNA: TGTGCCAGCAGCCCGAGGGGGACAGGGGGTGAAGGCTACACCTTC

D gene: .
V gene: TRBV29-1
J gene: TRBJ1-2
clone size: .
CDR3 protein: CSVRGQTYGYTF
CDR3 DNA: TGCAGCGTTAGAGGACAGACTTATGGCTACACCTTC

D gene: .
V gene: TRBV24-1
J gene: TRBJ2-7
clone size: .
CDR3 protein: CATSDASYEQYF
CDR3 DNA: TGTGCCACCAGTGATGCCAGCTACGAGCAGTACTTC

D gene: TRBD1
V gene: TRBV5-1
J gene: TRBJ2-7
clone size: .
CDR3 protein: CASSWEQGAGVYEQYF
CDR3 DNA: TGCGCCAGCAGCTGGGAACAGGGGGCGGGGGTCTACGAGCAGTACTTC